The sequence of this T cell receptor (beta chain) was determined in a study of cytomegalovirus exposure and HLA in healthy donors. Primers: 60 Vbeta forward and 13 Jbeta reverse. Sequencing was performed with immunoSEQ multiplex PCR; in TCRdb, only in-frame clones are kept and a portion is missing. The sample gives 150,000 or so clones, roughly 84% of which show up once; around 0.41% is in the top ten. Germline V gene data show CDR1 as MNHEY and CDR2 as SMNVEV (reference sequence). CDR3 length: 15 residues. V dropped 2 bases and J dropped 1 base, with 8 bases sitting between them. Sequenced input: PBMCs. The chain uses TRBV27 and TRBJ2-2; maybe TRBD2 (5 bases). The receptor's source is a boy aged 2-15 years in good health and CMV-seronegative. As DNA, the CDR3 is TGTGCCAGCAGTTTAAGGCGGGTGAACACCGGGGAGCTGTTTTTT. Amino acid sequence: CASSLRRVNTGELFF.